The 18 T cell receptor delta chains below were found in one sample sequenced in a study of Vδ1+ human thymocytes. Study-wide findings and caveats: Thymic TRG and TRD repertoires appeared highly polyclonal, with Gaussian CDR3 length distributions.

The antigens of these receptors remain unknown. The template was reverse-transcribed extracted RNA. Pooled V-gene forward primers with one constant-region reverse primer generated the CDR3 amplicons by multiplex PCR. TCRdb reanalyzed the multiplex PCR reads using CATT. The profile shows over 45,000 delta-chain clones, about 16% of them singletons. The sequencing input was Vdelta1+ gamma-delta thymocytes from the thymus. Documented subset: FACS-sorted CD3+ TCRalphabeta- TCRVdelta1+ TCRVdelta2- thymocytes. These receptors all stem from a boy younger than two who had congenital heart surgery.

The chain combines TRDV1 with TRDJ1, with D possibly being TRDD2 (6 bases). This CDR3 is 24 amino acids long. From germline, CDR1 is TSWWSYY and CDR2 QGS. V lost 0 bases to trimming and J lost 2 bases, with 37 bases between them. The CDR3 DNA reads TGTGCTCTTGGGGAACTAATTCCCACGCCTTCCCTCGCTCACTGGTATCCTACTACCGATAAACTCATCTTT. Its translation is CALGELIPTPSLAHWYPTTDKLIF.

This clone was picked up a small number of times. The rearrangement links TRDV1 to TRDJ1, with 7 bases that match TRDD3. Germline values: CDR1 TSWWSYY, CDR2 QGS. V shed 0 bases, J shed 6 bases, and the junction held 13 bases outside the gene matches. The CDR3 sequence is 17 residues long. CDR3 nucleotide sequence: TGTGCTCTTGGGGAACTAGGTTTATGGGGGAGGAACCATAAACTCATCTTT. The encoded protein is CALGELGLWGRNHKLIF.

This rearrangement joins TRDV1 to TRDJ1, with 9 bases identical to TRDD3. Germline loops: CDR1 TSWWSYY, CDR2 QGS. V lost 2 bases, J lost 0 bases, and 37 bases stayed unmatched. The CDR3 spans 27 residues. The CDR3 nucleotides read TGTGCTCTTGGGGAATTGGGGGGTAAGGCCGCGAAGGCCTTCCTTTCTGGGGGATCTTCGTACACCGATAAACTCATCTTT. Translating gives CALGELGGKAAKAFLSGGSSYTDKLIF.

This clone appeared a few times. The chain has TRDV1 and TRDJ1; TRDD3 aligns across 8 bases. Trimming took 3 bases from V and 7 from J; bases not matched to a gene: 16. The CDR3 consists of 17 residues. The germline V gene has CDR1 TSWWSYY and CDR2 QGS. The CDR3 reads CALGESFLGGITSKLIF. As DNA, the CDR3 is TGTGCTCTTGGGGAGTCATTTCTGGGGGGGATAACGAGTAAACTCATCTTT.

This clone was counted a single time. The chain carries TRDV1 and TRDJ1; D remains ambiguous. Between the trimmed V and J ends, which lost 2 bases and 3 bases, there was a span of 19 bases. CDR1 and CDR2 from the germline V gene are TSWWSYY and QGS. This CDR3 has 17 amino acids. DNA for the CDR3: TGTGCTCTTGGGGAAGATGGAACCCGCCTATGGGCCGATAAACTCATCTTT. Translation: CALGEDGTRLWADKLIF.

This clone was counted between two and nine times. The chain recombines TRDV1 with TRDJ1; 7 bases align to TRDD3. Germline-derived CDR1 and CDR2 are TSWWSYY and QGS. V lost 1 base and J lost 4; bases outside the gene matches: 18. This CDR3 is built from 19 residues. The DNA for the CDR3 is TGTGCTCTTGGGGAACACGGTTCCTCTACCGTACTGGGGAGCGATAAACTCATCTTT. Protein sequence: CALGEHGSSTVLGSDKLIF.

This clone was observed a handful of times. The chain employs TRDV1 and TRDJ1; 10 bases match TRDD3. The CDR3 contains 16 residues. Germline trimming cut 2 bases from V and 3 bases from J; bases unmatched to any gene: 6. Per the germline V gene, CDR1 is TSWWSYY and CDR2 is QGS. CDR3 protein: CALGECGTGGSDKLIF. CDR3 nucleotides: TGTGCTCTTGGGGAATGTGGTACTGGGGGATCCGATAAACTCATCTTT.

The rearrangement links TRDV1 to TRDJ1, with D possibly being TRDD3 (6 bases). The V gene's germline CDR1 is TSWWSYY and CDR2 QGS. With 3 bases removed from V and 0 bases from J, the gap between germline ends came to 20 bases. The length of the CDR3 is 18 residues. The CDR3: CALGDRWGWRGYTDKLIF. CDR3 nucleotide sequence: TGTGCTCTTGGGGACCGGTGGGGGTGGAGGGGGTACACCGATAAACTCATCTTT.

The sample holds a few counts of this clone. The chain joins TRDV1 to TRDJ1; TRDD3 matches at 7 bases. With 2 bases clipped from V and 1 base from J, the junction kept 13 bases outside the gene matches. The CDR3 totals 18 residues. Germline lookup yields CDR1 TSWWSYY and CDR2 QGS. The CDR3 sequence is CALGERIPGDRSTDKLIF. The CDR3 coding sequence is TGTGCTCTTGGGGAAAGGATACCCGGGGATAGGTCCACCGATAAACTCATCTTT.

In its sample, this clone was seen a few times. The chain combines TRDV1 with TRDJ1, with 8 bases lining up with TRDD3. Germline CDR1 reads TSWWSYY; CDR2 reads QGS. The CDR3 has 17 amino acids. With 5 bases clipped from V and 0 bases from J, the junction kept 11 bases outside the gene matches. CDR3 in amino acids: CALGRFPLGDYTDKLIF. DNA for the CDR3: TGTGCTCTTGGGCGTTTTCCCTTGGGGGATTACACCGATAAACTCATCTTT.

The V call is TRDV1, the J call TRDJ1; 9 positions match TRDD2. The CDR3 is 21 residues long. The J segment lost 8 bases and the V segment lost 0 bases, leaving 25 bases of the junction unmatched. The germline V gene has CDR1 TSWWSYY and CDR2 QGS. The CDR3 loop reads CALGELTMEAFLPDLGSKLIF. CDR3 bases: TGTGCTCTTGGGGAACTCACAATGGAGGCCTTCCTACCGGACCTGGGTTCCAAACTCATCTTT.

The chain recombines TRDV1 with TRDJ1; TRDD3 aligns across 13 bases. Germline V lookup: CDR1 TSWWSYY, CDR2 QGS. The CDR3 totals 20 residues. J gave up 7 bases and V 0 bases, and 17 bases lay outside the gene matches. The CDR3 sequence: CALGELLLPELGDTDRKLIF. Written as DNA, the CDR3 is TGTGCTCTTGGGGAACTATTGCTCCCCGAACTGGGGGATACGGATCGTAAACTCATCTTT.

The rearrangement links TRDV1 to TRDJ1; TRDD2 matches at 8 bases. Germline CDR1 TSWWSYY, CDR2 QGS. With V trimmed by 8 bases and J by 3 bases, 14 bases remained unmatched. This CDR3 spans 16 amino acids. DNA for the CDR3: TGTGCTCTTCAAGCTTCCTACGGCCAGGATTCCGATAAACTCATCTTT. Residues: CALQASYGQDSDKLIF.

V is TRDV1 and J is TRDJ1; TRDD3 agrees at 11 bases. V lost 0 bases and J lost 4; bases outside the gene matches: 16. The V gene's germline CDR1 is TSWWSYY and CDR2 QGS. The CDR3 length is 20 residues. CDR3 sequence reads: CALGELRLRTVLGDSDKLIF. CDR3 DNA: TGTGCTCTTGGGGAACTCCGCCTACGCACCGTACTGGGGGATAGCGATAAACTCATCTTT.

Concerning this clone itself: This sample also contains other DNA sequences that code for the same CDR3. The chain joins TRDV1 to TRDJ1; 9 nucleotides match TRDD2. Trimming took 9 bases from V and 0 from J; bases not matched to a gene: 26. There are 21 residues in the CDR3. Germline V gene sequence: CDR1 TSWWSYY, CDR2 QGS. DNA for the CDR3: TGTGCTCTCCTATCCGGTGGCCTTCCTACGTCTGGGGGGACGTACACCGATAAACTCATCTTT. It is translated as CALLSGGLPTSGGTYTDKLIF.

This clone was seen a few times. This chain joins TRDV1 and TRDJ1, with 9 nucleotides matching TRDD3. The V segment lost 5 bases and the J segment 2 bases; nucleotides outside the gene matches: 15. The germline gives CDR1 TSWWSYY, CDR2 QGS. The CDR3 sequence is 18 residues long. Here the CDR3 DNA reads TGTGCTCTTGGGCCCCACAGCGGTGGGGGATATTGGACCGATAAACTCATCTTT. Translated: CALGPHSGGGYWTDKLIF.

Many counts were recorded for this clone. Within the sample, other DNA sequences also encode this same CDR3. J is TRDJ1 and V is TRDV2; unclear D gene. V was trimmed by 8 bases and J by 3 bases, leaving 27 bases between them. The CDR3 runs 17 residues. Germline loops: CDR1 GEAIGNYY, CDR2 EKD. CDR3 region: CASPVAKSHRTPDKLIF. The CDR3 DNA follows: TGTGCCTCACCCGTGGCAAAATCACACAGAACTCCCGATAAACTCATCTTT.

The chain combines TRDV1 with TRDJ1; 7 positions match TRDD2. Germline assignment: CDR1 TSWWSYY and CDR2 QGS. Trimming cost V 4 bases and J 1 base; bases outside gene matches: 9. The CDR3 is 16 residues long. The CDR3 loop is CALGAPFLRGTDKLIF. DNA for the CDR3: TGTGCTCTTGGGGCACCGTTCCTACGAGGCACCGATAAACTCATCTTT.